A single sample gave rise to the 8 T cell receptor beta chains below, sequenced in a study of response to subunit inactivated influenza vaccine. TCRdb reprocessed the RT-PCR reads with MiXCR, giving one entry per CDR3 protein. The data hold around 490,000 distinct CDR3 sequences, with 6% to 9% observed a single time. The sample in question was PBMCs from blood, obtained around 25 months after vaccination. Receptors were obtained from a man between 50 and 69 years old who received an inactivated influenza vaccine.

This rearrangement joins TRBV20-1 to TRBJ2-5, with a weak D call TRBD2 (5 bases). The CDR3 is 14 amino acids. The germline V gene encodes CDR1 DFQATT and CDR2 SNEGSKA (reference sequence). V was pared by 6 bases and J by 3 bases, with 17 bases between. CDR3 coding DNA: TGCAGTGCCGGGGTGCTAATAAAGAAAGAGACCCAGTACTTC. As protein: CSAGVLIKKETQYF.

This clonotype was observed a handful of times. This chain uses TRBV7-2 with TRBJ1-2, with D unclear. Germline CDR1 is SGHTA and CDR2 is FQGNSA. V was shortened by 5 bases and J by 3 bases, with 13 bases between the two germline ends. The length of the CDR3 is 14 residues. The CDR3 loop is CASSPTGWDYGYTF. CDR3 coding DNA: TGTGCCAGCAGCCCCACGGGTTGGGACTATGGCTACACCTTC.

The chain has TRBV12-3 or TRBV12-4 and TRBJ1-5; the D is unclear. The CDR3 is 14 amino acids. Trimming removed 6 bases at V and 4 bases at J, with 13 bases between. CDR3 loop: CASSQKGRNQPQHF. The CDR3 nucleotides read TGTGCCAGCAGCCAGAAGGGCAGAAATCAGCCCCAGCATTTT.

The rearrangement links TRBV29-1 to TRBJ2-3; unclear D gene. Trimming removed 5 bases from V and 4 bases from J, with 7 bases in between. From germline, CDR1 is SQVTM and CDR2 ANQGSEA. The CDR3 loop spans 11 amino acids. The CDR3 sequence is CSVKVADTQYF. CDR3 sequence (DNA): TGCAGCGTTAAAGTGGCAGATACGCAGTATTTT.

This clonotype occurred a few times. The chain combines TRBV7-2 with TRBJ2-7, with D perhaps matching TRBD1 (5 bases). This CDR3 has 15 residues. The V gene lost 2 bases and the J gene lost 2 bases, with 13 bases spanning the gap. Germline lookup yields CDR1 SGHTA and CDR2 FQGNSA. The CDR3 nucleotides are TGTGCCAGCAGCTTAATGGGGCAGCCCGCCTACGAGCAGTACTTC. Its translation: CASSLMGQPAYEQYF. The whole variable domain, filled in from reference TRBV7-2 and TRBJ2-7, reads GAGVSQSPSNKVTEKGKDVELRCDPISGHTALYWYRQSLGQGLEFLIYFQGNSAPDKSGLPSDRFSAERTGGSVSTLTIQRTQQEDSAVYLCASSLMGQPAYEQYFGPGTRLTVT.

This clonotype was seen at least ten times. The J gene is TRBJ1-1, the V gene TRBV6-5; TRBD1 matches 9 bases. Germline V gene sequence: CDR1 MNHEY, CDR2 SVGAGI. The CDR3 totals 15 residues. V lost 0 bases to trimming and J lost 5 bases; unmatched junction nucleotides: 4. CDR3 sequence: CASSYSGQGGTEAFF. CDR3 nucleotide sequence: TGTGCCAGCAGTTACTCGGGACAGGGAGGGACTGAAGCTTTCTTT.

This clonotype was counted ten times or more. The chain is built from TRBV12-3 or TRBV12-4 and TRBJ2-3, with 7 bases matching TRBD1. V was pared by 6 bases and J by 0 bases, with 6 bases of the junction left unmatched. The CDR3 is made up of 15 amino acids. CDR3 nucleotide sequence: TGTGCCAGCAGCCGGAACAGGGGAAGCACAGATACGCAGTATTTT. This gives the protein CASSRNRGSTDTQYF.

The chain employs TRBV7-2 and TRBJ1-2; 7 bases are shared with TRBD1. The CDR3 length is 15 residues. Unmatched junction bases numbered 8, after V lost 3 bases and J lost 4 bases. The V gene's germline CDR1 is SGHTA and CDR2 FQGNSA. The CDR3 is CASSFGDRVGYGYTF. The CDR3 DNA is TGTGCCAGCAGCTTTGGAGACAGGGTTGGCTATGGCTACACCTTC.